This T cell receptor (beta chain) was documented in a study of cytomegalovirus exposure and HLA in healthy donors (dated by TCRdb to the late 2010s). In terms of the full investigation: An earlier analysis of about 560 of the donors reported about 280 Gb of sequence data and 95 million to 140 million unique TCR beta sequences obtained from roughly 180 million T cells. An early release covering around 630 HLA-typed donors comprised approximately 300 gigabases of sequencing data and approximately 85 million unique TCR sequences. Of the 300 to 500 genotyped donors, 65% to 90% were placed in the genetic ancestry cluster associated with self-reported Caucasian donors. The study aimed to test whether signatures of past pathogen exposure could be identified by cataloging public T cell receptors. The study profiled the T cell repertoires of hundreds of subjects by immunosequencing and related them to cytomegalovirus serostatus. In addition to the first cohort of 666 subjects, a separate validation cohort of over 90 different subjects was used. The study combined high-throughput TCR immunosequencing, statistical association of individual TCRs with disease status, and machine learning to predict cytomegalovirus infection status. To study patterns of TCR occurrence, a later analysis re-analyzed previously published TCR beta repertoires from under 750 donors and added high-resolution HLA genotyping. Rather than drawing on any new phenotypic data, the later analysis identified candidate immune exposures from TCR beta sequences and the way those sequences occurred across donors. An earlier analysis of about 620 of the donors applied high-throughput TCR beta sequencing to assess whether each TCR beta V gene segment acted as functional or pseudogenic. Alongside the repertoire data, information on donor age, sex, ethnicity and CMV serostatus was compiled. A later genetic analysis took genome-wide SNP genotypes for about three fifths of the roughly 670 donors and used that subset as a discovery cohort. All discovery cohort repertoires had been generated using a single sequencing platform. Class I and class II HLA loci were covered by the typing at four-digit resolution. The number of donors typed differed by locus, with roughly 629-640 for A, B, C, DRB1 and DQB1, over 500 for DQA1, 600 to 610 for DPA1, and approximately 470 for DPB1. Because of strong linkage in the cohort, roughly five DR-DQ haplotypes were treated as single units for association and clustering. Among 398 genotyped donors of the cohort, an average of about 240,000 unique TCR beta nucleotide sequences were sequenced per donor, around a sixth of them non-productive.

Study-wide findings and limitations: In vitro tests confirmed that a few of the cytomegalovirus-associated TCR beta chains recognize cytomegalovirus antigens. V-gene and J-gene trimming of TCR beta chains was associated with a missense DCLRE1C variant in a later genetic analysis, and the association was replicated in an independent cohort. The presence/absence analyses assumed that sequencing depth was roughly uniform across donors, and that assumption may not be true. The study listed 164 TCR beta chains as associated with cytomegalovirus. Broadly in line with IMGT annotations, most TCR beta V segments showed up in productive rearrangements about 90% or about 30% of the time in an earlier analysis of under 700 of the donors. Because HLA typing was missing for some donors at each locus, association tests included only the typed subset. Assigning TCR associations to individual alleles was difficult when HLA alleles, especially DR and DQ, strongly co-occurred. In both the original and validation cohorts, the classifier was reported to diagnose cytomegalovirus status with high specificity and sensitivity. The earlier analysis of 587 of the donors excluded roughly 17 rarely observed V segments, including chromosome 9 orphons, because counts were too low. A further reported finding was that TCR beta sequences accurately predicted the HLA-A and HLA-B alleles for most subjects in the first cohort. Linkage disequilibrium might explain the correlated functional status among segregating V segments, but an unknown experimental factor could not be excluded. According to a later genetic analysis, donors in an Asian-associated ancestry cluster had fewer N-insertions in productive TCRs than the approximately 650-donor mean. In a later analysis, HLA-associated TCR beta chains showed more clonal expansion and lower generation probabilities than non-associated chains that were equally common. A later analysis found that most CMV-associated TCR beta chains appeared HLA-restricted, with HLA associations seemingly driven largely by CMV exposure. The authors suggested that the approach could potentially be generalized to other disease states and immunological phenotypes. In this cohort, only TCR beta chains were sequenced, and detectable features were limited by the absence of alpha or paired-chain data. The 87-base-pair reads could not distinguish some IMGT-functional V segments, including TRBV6-2 and TRBV6-3, so those segments were excluded. The only immune exposure information available for the cohort was CMV serostatus. A later analysis found that TCR association rates varied across HLA loci, with DRB1 alleles showing the most associated TCRs and HLA-C alleles the fewest. A later analysis reported that several top co-occurrence clusters appeared linked to parvovirus B19, influenza, CMV and Epstein-Barr virus. A group of highly shared sequence variants was considered likely to be a technical artifact of the sequencing pipeline. In a later analysis, around 17,000 TCR beta sequences were associated with specific HLA alleles at a false discovery rate of 0.05. Most TCR sequences were seen in very few donors, while some public TCRs were found in many individuals.

Note on this clone: The clone's antigen remains unknown. No base quality values were provided; no much bigger clone lies one nucleotide off. In the same sample, other DNA sequences code for this CDR3.

The CDR3 goes from the cysteine to the phenylalanine over 13 residues. The only DNA kept is the CDR3, 39 bases in frame from the first base. The germline V gene yields ENHRY for CDR1 and SYGVKD for CDR2. Trimming at the junction amounts to 3 bases on V and 3 bases on J, and the germline ends lie 8 bases apart. Receptor libraries were prepared by the immunoSEQ multiplex PCR assay. For the multiplex PCR, a mixture combining 60 forward primers for TCR Vbeta segments and 13 reverse primers for TCR Jbeta segments was used. The CDR3 region of rearranged TCR beta genes was amplified from genomic DNA with a multiplex PCR assay. Amplified TCR beta libraries were sequenced as 87-base-pair reads on the Illumina HiSeq System. Per the original workflow: A later analysis tallied tens of millions of unique TCR beta chains across the 666 repertoires, and approximately 9.9 million of those chains were shared by two or more donors. To remove PCR and sequencing errors, raw reads were error-corrected and collapsed into unique sequences using a nearest-neighbor algorithm that merged closely related sequences. V, D and J gene segments were assigned by aligning CDR3 sequences to IMGT reference sequences. Each retained sequence needed at least a six-nucleotide match to both a V gene segment and a J gene segment. Rearrangements were called productive when the CDR3 lacked stop codons and stayed in frame with V and J; all others were non-productive. Following IMGT convention, CDR3 was defined as the stretch from the second conserved V-encoded cysteine to the conserved J-encoded phenylalanine. In an earlier analysis of around 600 of the donors, sequences lacking an unambiguous match to a single V gene segment were excluded. In an earlier analysis of several hundred of the donors, V segments were called functional above 56.7% productive rearrangements and were called segregating when the between-donor standard deviation exceeded 5%. A statistical classification framework was developed to diagnose cytomegalovirus status using the catalog of TCR beta chain sequences. In a later analysis, V and J genes were assigned by comparing TCR nucleotide sequences against IMGT/GENE-DB human TR gene sequences. The TCRdist pipeline was used in a later analysis to assign CDR3 sequences and most-parsimonious VDJ recombination scenarios. In a later analysis, each TCR beta chain was defined by its CDR3 amino acid sequence together with its V-gene family, and reads without a unique V-gene family were excluded. A later analysis removed 500 to 650 highly shared, low-generation-probability nucleotide sequences to deal with suspected cross-contamination and a sequencing artifact. A later analysis calculated a clonal expansion index for each public chain from normalized within-repertoire ranks of inferred template counts. In a later analysis, generation probabilities were computed using a VDJ recombination model fitted to out-of-frame rearrangements, and the results were checked against IGoR. A later analysis scored TCR-TCR, TCR-HLA and TCR-CMV co-occurrence with hypergeometric tests, applying a repertoire-size bias correction to TCR pairs. A later analysis estimated false discovery rates by permuting HLA or CMV assignments 20 times. In a later analysis, co-occurring TCRs were grouped with DBSCAN, and TCRdist sequence similarity was added when clustering was performed within HLA-allele-positive subsets. Repertoires with fewer than 30,000 or more than 120,000 public chains, plus five repertoires with anomalous nucleotide sharing, were excluded from co-occurrence clustering. The clones in this table, taken by TCRdb from immuneACCESS, are in-frame only. Not every clone is retained; where verified, under half of the shortfall comes from an unresolved V gene, and the cause of the rest is unknown. The DNA gave D and trimming, while V, J and clone size come from that table. The sample yields about 130,000 clones; roughly 80% were counted once. Approximately 1.2% of the sample is held by the ten biggest clonotypes.

The cohort consisted of 650 to 700 healthy bone marrow donors. At the time of sampling, every cohort member was nominally healthy, though immune exposures that went unrecorded were likely present. The donor was CMV seronegative and belonged to the group of around 400 seronegative cohort members. Every donor gave a peripheral blood sample, and the peripheral blood mononuclear cells from that sample were used for TCR beta sequencing. Genomic DNA extraction from the blood cell samples was performed with the Qiagen DNeasy Blood Extraction Kit. The V and J genes are TRBV10-3 and TRBJ1-2, with an unclear D gene assignment. The sequence was obtained from a man aged 50-59 years in good health and CMV-seronegative. Sequencing used PBMCs. The DNA reads as follows: TGTGCCATCAGTGAATCCGGGGACTATGGCTACACCTTC. Translated, this gives CAISESGDYGYTF.